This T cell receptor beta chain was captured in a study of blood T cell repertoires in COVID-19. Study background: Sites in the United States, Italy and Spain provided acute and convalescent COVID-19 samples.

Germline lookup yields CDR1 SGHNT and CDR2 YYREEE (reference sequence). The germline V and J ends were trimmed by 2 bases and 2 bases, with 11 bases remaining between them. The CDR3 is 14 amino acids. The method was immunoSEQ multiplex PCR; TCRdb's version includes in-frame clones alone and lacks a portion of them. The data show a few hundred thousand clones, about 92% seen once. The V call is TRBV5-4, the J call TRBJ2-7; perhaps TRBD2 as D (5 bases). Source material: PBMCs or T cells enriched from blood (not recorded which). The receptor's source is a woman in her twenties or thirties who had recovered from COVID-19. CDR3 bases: TGTGCCAGCAGCTTACAGAGGGCACCCTACGAGCAGTACTTC. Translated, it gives CASSLQRAPYEQYF.